One and the same sample provided the 24 T cell receptor beta chains below, sequenced in a study of naive and memory T cell subsets. Their antigen targets remain unknown. General observations from the study: A few larger clonotypes appeared in naive repertoires, especially CD8, possibly memory cells re-expressing CD45RA.

Two oligonucleotides, mixed equimolar, formed the beta constant-region primer covering TRBC1 and TRBC2. Four rounds of PCR amplified the ligated cDNA using nested alpha and beta constant-region primers plus SP2. One entry per CDR3 protein results from TCRdb running MiXCR on the UMI-ligation and nested PCR reads. The table lists some 110,000 distinct CDR3 sequences, approximately 14% of them singletons. Sequenced: naive CD8+ T cells from blood. These receptors all come from a human donor in good health.

Here the CDR3 reads CASSQADREGETQYF. The DNA for the CDR3 is TGTGCCAGCAGCCAAGCCGACAGGGAAGGGGAGACCCAGTACTTC. The V gene is TRBV4-2, the J gene TRBJ2-5, with TRBD1 identical over 7 bases. This CDR3 has 15 amino acids. The germline gives CDR1 LGHNA, CDR2 YNFKEQ. V shed 1 base, J shed 5 bases, and the junction held 7 bases outside the gene matches.

The chain joins TRBV7-9 to TRBJ2-7, with D unresolved. This CDR3 has 13 residues. The V end lost 1 base, the J end lost 7 bases, and 11 bases lay between the germline ends. From germline, CDR1 is SEHNR and CDR2 FQNEAQ (reference sequence). CDR3 sequence (DNA): TGTGCCAGCAGCTTAGGGCGGCCACCGGAGCAGTACTTC. It translates to CASSLGRPPEQYF.

This clonotype was counted between two and nine times. CDR3 in DNA: TGTGCCAGCGGGGATACGCAGTATTTT. Its protein product is CASGDTQYF. This chain links TRBV7-9 with TRBJ2-3; D remains ambiguous. This CDR3 is 9 amino acids long. V was shortened by 8 bases and J by 6 bases, with 3 bases between the two germline ends. Germline CDR1 SEHNR, CDR2 FQNEAQ (reference sequence).

The table lists this clonotype with a few counts. The chain has TRBV6-6 and TRBJ2-7, with TRBD2 matching 9 bases. The V gene end was trimmed by 8 bases and the J gene end by 6 bases; junction bases not matched to a gene: 8. CDR1 is MNHNY, CDR2 SVGAGI, per germline (reference sequence). The CDR3 spans 13 residues. CDR3 DNA sequence: TGTGCCAGCCAAGCGGGGGGCCCTCTCGAGCAGTACTTC. Encoded protein: CASQAGGPLEQYF.

This clonotype occurred a few times. V gene TRBV15 combines with J gene TRBJ1-1; D is ambiguous. CDR3 length equals 13 residues. Looked up from germline, CDR1 is LNHNV and CDR2 is YYDKDF (reference sequence). The V and J ends lost 2 bases and 1 base respectively, with 5 bases between them. CDR3 sequence (DNA): TGTGCCACCAGCAGAACCGAGAACACTGAAGCTTTCTTT. Amino acid sequence: CATSRTENTEAFF.

The table lists this clonotype with many counts. The V and J genes are TRBV10-2 and TRBJ2-3; 13 bases line up with TRBD2. Per the germline V gene, CDR1 is WSHSY and CDR2 is SAAADI. V gave up 8 bases and J gave up 6 bases; unmatched junction bases: 5. CDR3 size: 14 residues. DNA of the CDR3: TGCGCCAGCCGGGGACTAGCGGGATCGGATACGCAGTATTTT. Its translation is CASRGLAGSDTQYF.

The J gene is TRBJ2-5, the V gene TRBV5-1; no definite D call. The CDR3 is 13 amino acids. CDR1 is SGHRS, CDR2 YFSETQ, per germline. Trimming took 2 bases from V and 4 from J, leaving 9 bases between them. The CDR3: CASSFIEAETQYF. DNA for the CDR3: TGCGCCAGCAGCTTTATAGAAGCAGAGACCCAGTACTTC.

The chain carries TRBV6-5 and TRBJ1-6, with 11 nucleotides matching TRBD1. V gave up 6 bases and J gave up 9 bases; unmatched junction bases: 1. Germline V gene data show CDR1 as MNHEY and CDR2 as SVGAGI. The CDR3 contains 13 residues. Written as DNA, the CDR3 is TGTGCCAGCAGGGACAGGGGGCGTTCACCCCTCCACTTT. It specifies CASRDRGRSPLHF.

This clonotype has at least ten counts. In nucleotides, the CDR3 is TGCGCCAGCAGCCAAGAGAGCCAGAGCTACAATGAGCAGTTCTTC. Translating it yields CASSQESQSYNEQFF. The V call is TRBV4-1, the J call TRBJ2-1; D unclear. Trimming left V 0 bases short and J 3 bases short, with 9 bases between. The CDR3 covers 15 residues. From germline, CDR1 is MGHRA and CDR2 YSYEKL.

This clonotype was seen ten or more times. This sequence joins TRBV6-2 or TRBV6-3 and TRBJ2-7; D is perhaps TRBD2 (5 bases). The V gene lost 3 bases and the J gene lost 3 bases, with 12 bases spanning the gap. The CDR3 sequence is 14 residues long. The V gene's germline CDR1 is MNHEY and CDR2 SVGEGT. CDR3 region: CASSYFEGNYEQYF. In nucleotides, the CDR3 is TGTGCCAGCAGTTATTTTGAGGGAAACTACGAGCAGTACTTC.

This clonotype was detected only a few times. CDR3 bases: TGTGCCAGCAGTTCCGGGACTAGCGGGGGCTACAATGAGCAGTTCTTC. Amino acids: CASSSGTSGGYNEQFF. This sequence joins TRBV27 and TRBJ2-1; 14 bases align to TRBD2. This CDR3 has 16 residues. Germline V gene data show CDR1 as MNHEY and CDR2 as SMNVEV (reference sequence). Germline trimming cut 4 bases from V and 3 bases from J; bases unmatched to any gene: 2.

The sample holds a few counts of this clonotype. This rearrangement joins TRBV11-2 to TRBJ2-7; weak D call: TRBD2 (5 bases). The germline gives CDR1 SGHAT, CDR2 FQNNGV. The CDR3 extends over 14 amino acids. V lost 1 base, J lost 3 bases, and 10 bases lay in between. CDR3: CASSLVGGGYEQYF. The CDR3 DNA sequence: TGTGCCAGCAGCTTAGTTGGAGGAGGCTACGAGCAGTACTTC.

This clonotype showed up just a few times. This rearrangement joins TRBV7-8 to TRBJ2-1; 7 nucleotides match TRBD1. Germline assignment: CDR1 SGHVS and CDR2 FQNEAQ. V trimming: 3 bases; J trimming: 8 bases; junction bases outside the gene matches: 7. CDR3 length: 14 amino acids. CDR3: CASSFRDRSHEQFF. CDR3 in DNA: TGTGCCAGCAGCTTCCGGGACAGATCCCATGAGCAGTTCTTC.

V and J are TRBV11-2 and TRBJ2-5; 8 bases are shared with TRBD1. Germline CDR1 SGHAT, CDR2 FQNNGV. This CDR3 has 18 residues. Losses at the gene ends were 5 bases for V and 0 bases for J; bases not matched to a gene: 14. The CDR3 sequence is CASSERSGQAFYQETQYF. Written as DNA, the CDR3 is TGTGCCAGCAGCGAAAGGTCGGGACAGGCGTTCTACCAAGAGACCCAGTACTTC. Filled out from reference TRBV11-2 and TRBJ2-5, the complete variable domain reads EAGVAQSPRYKIIEKRQSVAFWCNPISGHATLYWYQQILGQGPKLLIQFQNNGVVDDSQLPKDRFSAERLKGVDSTLKIQPAKLEDSAVYLCASSERSGQAFYQETQYFGPGTRLLVL.

This chain connects TRBV29-1 to TRBJ2-2, with D possibly matching TRBD1 (6 bases). The V and J ends lost 6 bases and 6 bases respectively, with 11 bases between them. Germline CDR1 reads SQVTM; CDR2 reads ANQGSEA. This CDR3 has 12 amino acids. The CDR3 region is CSVGQGSGELFF. Here the CDR3 DNA reads TGCAGCGTGGGACAAGGGTCCGGGGAGCTGTTTTTT.

This clonotype was seen ten or more times. The chain recombines TRBV19 with TRBJ2-1, with D perhaps assigned TRBD1 or TRBD2 (5 bases each). CDR1 and CDR2 from the germline V gene are LNHDA and SQIVND (reference sequence). The CDR3 runs to 17 residues. Trimming took 7 bases from V and 0 from J, leaving 19 bases between them. In DNA form, the CDR3 reads TGTGCCAGTACCCCTTATTCCGGGGCTAACTCCTACAATGAGCAGTTCTTC. Amino acids: CASTPYSGANSYNEQFF.

This clonotype was found a few times. CDR3 coding DNA: TGCAGCGTTGAAGGCGGTAGGGGGAACTACGAGCAGTACTTC. This sequence encodes CSVEGGRGNYEQYF. The rearrangement uses TRBV29-1 and TRBJ2-7, with D perhaps matching TRBD1 (6 bases). The germline V gene has CDR1 SQVTM and CDR2 ANQGSEA. V shed 1 base and J shed 3 bases, with 13 bases lying between them. The CDR3 totals 14 residues.

There are a few counts of this clonotype. The rearrangement links TRBV11-2 to TRBJ1-5; tentative D call: TRBD1 (5 bases). Germline V gives CDR1 SGHAT, CDR2 FQNNGV. This CDR3 has 14 residues. Trimming took 5 bases from V and 5 from J, leaving 13 bases between them. The CDR3 loop reads CASSPDSRHQPQHF. DNA of the CDR3: TGTGCCAGCAGCCCAGACAGCAGACATCAGCCCCAGCATTTT. Full variable domain (rest looked up from reference TRBV11-2 and TRBJ1-5): EAGVAQSPRYKIIEKRQSVAFWCNPISGHATLYWYQQILGQGPKLLIQFQNNGVVDDSQLPKDRFSAERLKGVDSTLKIQPAKLEDSAVYLCASSPDSRHQPQHFGDGTRLSIL.

This clonotype has only a few counts. The V and J genes are TRBV11-2 and TRBJ2-3; 14 bases line up with TRBD2. Germline V gene data show CDR1 as SGHAT and CDR2 as FQNNGV. V was pared by 4 bases and J by 2 bases, with 11 bases of the junction left unmatched. This CDR3 has 19 residues. DNA of the CDR3: TGTGCCAGCAGCTCCGGGACTAGCGGGAGCAGAACCGTCACAGATACGCAGTATTTT. This translates into CASSSGTSGSRTVTDTQYF.

The gene calls are TRBV12-3 or TRBV12-4 and TRBJ2-1, with 9 bases fitting TRBD2. The ends lost 2 bases at V and 9 bases at J; junction bases unmatched: 8. The CDR3 totals 15 residues. The CDR3 nucleotides read TGTGCCAGCAGTTTAATTAGTAGCGGGAGTGCTGAGCAGTTCTTC. Encoded protein: CASSLISSGSAEQFF.

The V and J genes are TRBV12-3 or TRBV12-4 and TRBJ1-2; perhaps TRBD1 as D (5 bases). The V end was cut by 3 bases, the J end by 8 bases, with 16 bases between. The CDR3 length is 14 residues. The CDR3 DNA sequence: TGTGCCAGCAGTTTCGGGGGGAGGCCTAGAGGCTACACCTTC. Protein: CASSFGGRPRGYTF.

J is TRBJ1-4 and V is TRBV20-1, with TRBD1 identical over 9 bases. Germline assignment: CDR1 DFQATT and CDR2 SNEGSKA (reference sequence). The CDR3 is 14 amino acids. V gave up 6 bases and J gave up 7 bases; unmatched junction bases: 9. CDR3 loop: CSARPGTGLEKLFF. CDR3 nucleotides: TGCAGTGCCCGGCCCGGGACAGGGCTTGAAAAACTGTTTTTT.

This clonotype has just a few counts. The genes are TRBV28 and TRBJ1-1; perhaps TRBD1 as D (5 bases). The CDR3 consists of 16 residues. Trimming took off 5 bases at V and 0 bases at J, with 16 bases between the two ends. The germline V gene encodes CDR1 MDHEN and CDR2 SYDVKM. In DNA form, the CDR3 reads TGTGCCAGCAGTCACACAAATCCGGGGCTGAACACTGAAGCTTTCTTT. Amino acid sequence: CASSHTNPGLNTEAFF.

This chain connects TRBV2 to TRBJ2-1; possible D gene TRBD1, 7 bases. The V and J ends lost 5 bases and 1 base respectively, with 15 bases between them. The CDR3 is 16 amino acids. Germline V gene sequence: CDR1 SNHLY, CDR2 FYNNEI. CDR3 sequence: CASSRTGEASYNEQFF. As DNA, the CDR3 is TGTGCCAGCAGTAGAACAGGGGAGGCGTCCTACAATGAGCAGTTCTTC.